One sample yielded the 18 T cell receptor beta chains listed below, sequenced in a study of blood T cell repertoires in COVID-19. Method: immunoSEQ multiplex PCR; TCRdb's copy keeps in-frame clones and lacks some. Among about 52,000 clones listed, approximately 90% were seen once. The sample consisted of peripheral blood. Every receptor here comes from a man in his 70s with acute or convalescent COVID-19.

The chain couples TRBV4-2 to TRBJ2-1, with 7 bases identical to TRBD2. The germline CDR1 and CDR2 sequences are LGHNA and YNFKEQ. This CDR3 spans 17 amino acids. V was pared by 4 bases and J by 1 base, with 10 bases of the junction left unmatched. The CDR3 sequence: CASSRYLAGQSYNEQFF. Here the CDR3 DNA reads TGTGCCAGCAGCCGTTACTTAGCGGGCCAATCCTACAATGAGCAGTTCTTC.

V gene TRBV9 combines with J gene TRBJ2-7, with D perhaps TRBD1 (5 bases). V was shortened by 0 bases and J by 6 bases, with 10 bases between the two germline ends. CDR3 size: 13 residues. The germline V gene encodes CDR1 SGDLS and CDR2 YYNGEE. CDR3 DNA: TGTGCCAGCAGCGTAGGGGCAGGGCGCGAGCAGTACGTC. This sequence encodes CASSVGAGREQYV.

V gene TRBV7-3 combines with J gene TRBJ2-2; a possible D gene is TRBD2 (5 bases). CDR1 SGHTA and CDR2 FQGTGA come from the germline V gene. The CDR3 extends over 16 amino acids. The germline V and J ends were trimmed by 2 bases and 0 bases, with 10 bases remaining between them. The CDR3 DNA reads as TGTGCCAGCAGCTTACGCGGGCAGCCGAACACCGGGGAGCTGTTTTTT. Its protein is CASSLRGQPNTGELFF.

This clone was recorded only once. CDR3 in DNA: TGTGCCAGCAGTTTGGGGGGGGCGCGAAGCAATCAGCCCCAGCATTTT. Translated, it gives CASSLGGARSNQPQHF. The chain uses TRBV27 and TRBJ1-5; possible D gene TRBD1, 6 bases. The CDR3 is made up of 16 amino acids. Germline CDR1 and CDR2: MNHEY and SMNVEV (reference sequence). V was trimmed by 3 bases and J by 1 base, leaving 13 bases between them.

The genes are TRBV19 and TRBJ1-3, with D hard to call. Germline loops: CDR1 LNHDA, CDR2 SQIVND (reference sequence). Trimming took 4 bases from V and 4 from J, leaving 5 bases between them. The CDR3 totals 12 residues. The CDR3 spells CASSTLGNTIYF. DNA of the CDR3: TGTGCCAGTAGTACACTCGGAAACACCATATATTTT.

The genes are TRBV18 and TRBJ2-2, with 8 positions matching TRBD2. The CDR3 consists of 16 residues. Germline CDR1 and CDR2: KGHSH and LQKENI. The J segment lost 4 bases and the V segment lost 2 bases, leaving 6 bases of the junction unmatched. In DNA, the CDR3 is TGTGCCAGCTCACCAAGGAGCGGGGGCCCCACCGGGGAGCTGTTTTTT. It specifies CASSPRSGGPTGELFF. Full variable domain (outside the CDR3, taken from reference TRBV18 and TRBJ2-2): NAGVMQNPRHLVRRRGQEARLRCSPMKGHSHVYWYRQLPEEGLKFMVYLQKENIIDESGMPKERFSAEFPKEGPSILRIQQVVRGDSAAYFCASSPRSGGPTGELFFGEGSRLTVL.

This chain joins TRBV24-1 and TRBJ2-7, with 7 bases identical to TRBD2. The CDR3 has 14 amino acids. J gave up 7 bases and V 7 bases, and 12 bases lay outside the gene matches. The germline V gene has CDR1 KGHDR and CDR2 SFDVKD. The CDR3 is CATSKAGSSREQYF. DNA of the CDR3: TGTGCCACCAGCAAAGCGGGATCTTCGAGGGAGCAGTACTTC.

This clone was detected once. This chain links TRBV4-3 with TRBJ1-5; 9 nucleotides match TRBD1. The CDR3 totals 14 residues. Germline CDR1 is LGHNA and CDR2 is YSLEER. J gave up 7 bases and V 4 bases, and 5 bases lay outside the gene matches. CDR3 in DNA: TGCGCCAGCAGCCTAAGGACAGGGGAGCAGCCCCAGCATTTT. This translates into CASSLRTGEQPQHF.

On this clone: One junction end disagrees with the germline gene, perhaps due to a read error. The J gene is TRBJ2-1, the V gene TRBV2; TRBD2 matches at 10 bases. The CDR3 runs to 11 residues. Germline values: CDR1 SNHLY, CDR2 FYNNEI. The CDR3 reads CASSEDSGRLF. Written as DNA, the CDR3 is TGTGCCAGCAGTGAAGATAGCGGGAGGCTCTTC.

The J gene is TRBJ1-1, the V gene TRBV28; tentatively, D is TRBD1 (6 bases). This CDR3 contains 15 residues. Germline CDR1 is MDHEN and CDR2 is SYDVKM. Trimming pared 1 base from V and 4 bases from J, leaving 13 bases between. The CDR3 sequence is CASSLFGGQGTEAFF. In nucleotides, the CDR3 is TGTGCCAGCAGTTTATTCGGGGGGCAGGGCACTGAAGCTTTCTTT.

The V and J genes are TRBV7-2 and TRBJ2-7, with 7 bases aligning to TRBD2. Germline assignment: CDR1 SGHTA and CDR2 FQGNSA. The CDR3 is 16 residues long. V dropped 0 bases and J dropped 4; count of bases not matched to a gene: 9. CDR3 amino acids: CASSLASSGSLYEQYF. In DNA form, the CDR3 reads TGTGCCAGCAGCTTAGCGTCTAGCGGTTCGCTTTACGAGCAGTACTTC.

The rearrangement links TRBV19 to TRBJ2-5; a possible D gene is TRBD1 (7 bases). Germline-derived CDR1 and CDR2 are LNHDA and SQIVND (reference sequence). Trimming removed 0 bases from V and 2 bases from J, with 10 bases in between. The CDR3 has 15 residues. CDR3 in amino acids: CASSIEGGQQETQYF. The CDR3 bases are TGTGCCAGTAGTATAGAGGGGGGACAGCAAGAGACCCAGTACTTC.

In this sample, this clone turned up a few times. The CDR3, as DNA: TGTGCCAGCAGCCAAGATCAGGCAGGGAAAGTCTATGGCTACACCTTC. This translates into CASSQDQAGKVYGYTF. This sequence joins TRBV3-1 (or the pseudogene TRBV3-2) and TRBJ1-2; the D gene is possibly TRBD1 (5 bases). CDR3 length: 16 amino acids. V was clipped by 0 bases and J by 4 bases, with 15 bases between them. Looked up from germline, CDR1 is LGHDT and CDR2 is YNNKEL (reference sequence).

This chain joins TRBV13 and TRBJ2-2; TRBD2 matches 16 bases. The CDR3 has 19 residues. Germline V CDR1 and CDR2: PRHDT, FYEKMQ (reference sequence). V lost 6 bases to trimming and J lost 2 bases; unmatched junction nucleotides: 9. CDR3 protein: CASSSLGLAGGPNTGELFF. CDR3 nucleotide sequence: TGTGCCAGCAGTTCGCTGGGACTAGCGGGAGGGCCTAACACCGGGGAGCTGTTTTTT.

This chain links TRBV5-4 with TRBJ2-1; D gene unclear. The CDR3 loop spans 14 amino acids. The germline V and J ends were trimmed by 3 bases and 4 bases, with 11 bases remaining between them. Germline V gene sequence: CDR1 SGHNT, CDR2 YYREEE (reference sequence). The CDR3, as DNA: TGTGCCAGCAGCTCCGGCGGAGAGTACAATGAGCAGTTCTTC. This encodes CASSSGGEYNEQFF.

The chain joins TRBV6-2 or TRBV6-3 to TRBJ2-3; the match to TRBD1 covers 11 bases. This CDR3 is 16 amino acids long. After removal of 0 bases from V and 4 bases from J, the junction contained 3 bases not matched to a gene. Germline CDR1 and CDR2: MNHEY and SVGEGT. The CDR3 protein is CASSYSPGQGADTQYF. CDR3 DNA: TGTGCCAGCAGTTACTCCCCGGGACAGGGGGCAGATACGCAGTATTTT.

The V call is TRBV19, the J call TRBJ2-2; TRBD1 is a possible D gene (6 bases). Per the germline V gene, CDR1 is LNHDA and CDR2 is SQIVND (reference sequence). V lost 3 bases and J 8 bases, leaving 22 bases between the germline ends. The CDR3 has 17 amino acids. CDR3 region: CASSIGQGPLSNGELFF. As DNA, the CDR3 is TGTGCCAGTAGTATTGGGCAGGGGCCCCTGAGTAATGGGGAGCTGTTTTTT.

CDR3 DNA: TGTGCCAGCAGCGCCAGGGGTGAACATAATTCACCCCTCCACTTT. Amino acids: CASSARGEHNSPLHF. The chain combines TRBV9 with TRBJ1-6; D perhaps matches TRBD1 (6 bases). The CDR3 has 15 amino acids. V was shortened by 3 bases and J by 5 bases, with 12 bases between the two germline ends. Germline CDR1 SGDLS, CDR2 YYNGEE.